The present entry profiles one T cell receptor beta chain with its context. The antigen is unknown. The sample comes from a study of CXCR3-negative and CXCR3-positive naive CD8 T cells. General study results and limits: In CXCR3-positive naive cells, the TRB CDR3s were more hydrophobic than in CXCR3-negative naive cells.

The CDR3 has 13 amino acids. Germline lookup yields CDR1 SQVTM and CDR2 ANQGSEA. TRB cDNA libraries were made by UMI-labeled 5' RACE. For each CDR3 protein, TCRdb gives one entry from its re-call of the 5' RACE reads, without DNA. Recorded here are 75,000 to 90,000 distinct CDR3 sequences; the top ten clones represent roughly 0.59%. The sample consisted of naive CXCR3+ CD8+ T cells from blood. The sample's subset: CD45RO-CCR7+CD27+CD95- naive CD8+ T cells expressing CXCR3 (TNR3+). The origin of this receptor is a human donor in good health. Some clones in this sample may be carry-over from other donors' samples. The rearrangement joins TRBV29-1 to TRBJ2-1; TCRdb designates TRBD1, a call that cannot be tested without DNA. The CDR3 loop is CSYDRGYGNEQFF.